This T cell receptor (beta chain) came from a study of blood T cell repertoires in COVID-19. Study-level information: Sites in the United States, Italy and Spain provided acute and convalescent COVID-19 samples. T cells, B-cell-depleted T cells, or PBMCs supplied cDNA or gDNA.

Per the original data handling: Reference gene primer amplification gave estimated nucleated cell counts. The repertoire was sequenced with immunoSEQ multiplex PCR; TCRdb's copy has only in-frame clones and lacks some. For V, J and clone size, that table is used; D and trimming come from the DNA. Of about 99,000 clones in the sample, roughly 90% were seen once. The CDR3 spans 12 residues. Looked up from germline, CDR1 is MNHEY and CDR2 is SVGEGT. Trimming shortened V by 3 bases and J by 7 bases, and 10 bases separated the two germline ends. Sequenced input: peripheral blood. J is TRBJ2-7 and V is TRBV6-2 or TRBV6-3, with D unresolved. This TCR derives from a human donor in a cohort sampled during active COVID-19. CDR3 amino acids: CASSYTAREQYF. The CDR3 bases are TGTGCCAGCAGTTATACAGCACGGGAGCAGTACTTC.